The entry below gives a single TCR beta chain sequence along with its context. Its antigen is undetermined. The data originate from a study of OX40 agonist ivuxolimab in advanced cancers. Findings of the study overall: Specificity for antigen went undetermined in the expanded peripheral T cells. Low normalized T-cell clonal expansion was also seen in some nonresponders.

The method was immunoSEQ multiplex PCR; TCRdb's version includes in-frame clones alone and lacks a portion of them. In the table there are about 40,000 clones, approximately 90% of which are singletons. The specimen comprised CD4+ or CD8+ T cells sorted from blood, sampled in a trial of the OX40 agonist ivuxolimab. The sequence was obtained from an adult with an advanced solid tumor such as melanoma, head and neck, liver or kidney cancer.

CDR3 sequence reads: CASSQGLAGLQETQYF. The CDR3 nucleotides read TGTGCCAGCAGCCAGGGACTAGCGGGACTACAAGAGACCCAGTACTTC. The chain carries TRBV9 and TRBJ2-5; 13 bases map to TRBD2. Trimming removed 4 bases from V and 2 bases from J; junction bases left unmatched: 5. The CDR3 contains 16 residues. CDR1 is SGDLS, CDR2 YYNGEE, per germline.